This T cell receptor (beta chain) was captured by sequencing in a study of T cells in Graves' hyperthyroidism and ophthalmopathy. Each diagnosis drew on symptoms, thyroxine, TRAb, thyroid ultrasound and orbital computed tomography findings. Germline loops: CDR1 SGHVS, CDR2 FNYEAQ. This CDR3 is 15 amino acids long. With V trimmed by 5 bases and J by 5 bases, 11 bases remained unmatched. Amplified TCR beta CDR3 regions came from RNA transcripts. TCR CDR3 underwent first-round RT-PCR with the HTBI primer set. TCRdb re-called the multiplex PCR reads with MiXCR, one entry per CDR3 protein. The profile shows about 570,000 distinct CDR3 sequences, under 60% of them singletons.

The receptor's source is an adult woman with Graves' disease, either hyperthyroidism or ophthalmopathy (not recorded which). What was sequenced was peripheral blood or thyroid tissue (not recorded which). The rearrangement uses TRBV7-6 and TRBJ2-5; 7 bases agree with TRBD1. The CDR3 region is CASSLDRDPKETQYF. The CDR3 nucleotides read TGTGCCAGCAGCCTCGACAGGGATCCGAAGGAGACCCAGTACTTC.